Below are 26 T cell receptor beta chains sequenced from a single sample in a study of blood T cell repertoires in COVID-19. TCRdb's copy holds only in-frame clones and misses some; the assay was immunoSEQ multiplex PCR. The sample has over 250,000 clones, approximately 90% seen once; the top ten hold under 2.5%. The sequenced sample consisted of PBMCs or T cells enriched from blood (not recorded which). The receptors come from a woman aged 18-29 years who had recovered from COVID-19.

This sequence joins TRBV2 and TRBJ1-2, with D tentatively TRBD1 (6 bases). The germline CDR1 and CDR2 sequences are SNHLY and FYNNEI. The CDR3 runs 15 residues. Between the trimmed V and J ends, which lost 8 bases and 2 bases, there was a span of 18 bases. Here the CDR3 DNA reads TGTGCCAGCCCGAAGCCGGAACAGGGCAACTATGGCTACACCTTC. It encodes CASPKPEQGNYGYTF.

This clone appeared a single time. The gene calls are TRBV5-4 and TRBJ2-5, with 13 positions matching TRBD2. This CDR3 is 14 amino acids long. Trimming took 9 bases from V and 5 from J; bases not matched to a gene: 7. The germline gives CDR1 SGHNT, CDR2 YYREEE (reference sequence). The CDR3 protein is CAIGTSGARETQYF. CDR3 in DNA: TGTGCCATCGGGACTAGCGGGGCGAGGGAGACCCAGTACTTC.

CDR3 DNA sequence: TGTGCCAGCAGACGACTAGCGGCCAATTACGAGCAGTACTTC. Translated, it gives CASRRLAANYEQYF. The rearrangement links TRBV7-2 to TRBJ2-7; 9 nucleotides match TRBD2. The CDR3 is 14 amino acids. The trim removed 6 bases at V and 4 bases at J, leaving 7 bases unmatched. Germline assignment: CDR1 SGHTA and CDR2 FQGNSA.

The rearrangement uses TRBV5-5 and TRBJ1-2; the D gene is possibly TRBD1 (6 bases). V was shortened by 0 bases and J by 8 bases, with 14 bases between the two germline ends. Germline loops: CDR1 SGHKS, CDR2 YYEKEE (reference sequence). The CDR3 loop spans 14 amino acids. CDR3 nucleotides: TGTGCCAGCAGCTTGGGGACAGTGGGGCCGGGCTACACCTTC. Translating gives CASSLGTVGPGYTF.

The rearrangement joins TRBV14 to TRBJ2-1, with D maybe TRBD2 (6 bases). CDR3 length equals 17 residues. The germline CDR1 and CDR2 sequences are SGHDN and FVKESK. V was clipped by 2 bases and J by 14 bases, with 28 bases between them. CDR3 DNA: TGTGCCAGCAGCCAATTAAAAGGAGGGAAACGACAATCCAGGGAGTTCTTC. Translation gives CASSQLKGGKRQSREFF.

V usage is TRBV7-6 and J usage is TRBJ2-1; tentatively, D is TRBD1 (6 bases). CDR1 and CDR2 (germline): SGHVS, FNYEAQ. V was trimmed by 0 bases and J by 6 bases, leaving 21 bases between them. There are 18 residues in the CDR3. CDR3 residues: CASSLATPYRANRNEQFF. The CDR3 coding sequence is TGTGCCAGCAGCTTAGCCACACCCTACAGGGCGAATCGCAATGAGCAGTTCTTC.

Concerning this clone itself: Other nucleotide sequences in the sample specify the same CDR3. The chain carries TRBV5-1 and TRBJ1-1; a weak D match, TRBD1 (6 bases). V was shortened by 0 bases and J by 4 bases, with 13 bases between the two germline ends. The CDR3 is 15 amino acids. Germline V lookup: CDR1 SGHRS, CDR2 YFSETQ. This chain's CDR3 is CASSLAGGRGTEAFF. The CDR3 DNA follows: TGCGCCAGCAGCTTGGCCGGGGGGCGCGGCACTGAAGCTTTCTTT.

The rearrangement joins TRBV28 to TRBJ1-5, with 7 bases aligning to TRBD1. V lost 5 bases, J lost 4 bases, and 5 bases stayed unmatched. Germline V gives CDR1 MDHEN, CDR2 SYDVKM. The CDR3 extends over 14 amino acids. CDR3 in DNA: TGTGCCAGCAGTCTCCGGGACAGAAATCAGCCCCAGCATTTT. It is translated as CASSLRDRNQPQHF.

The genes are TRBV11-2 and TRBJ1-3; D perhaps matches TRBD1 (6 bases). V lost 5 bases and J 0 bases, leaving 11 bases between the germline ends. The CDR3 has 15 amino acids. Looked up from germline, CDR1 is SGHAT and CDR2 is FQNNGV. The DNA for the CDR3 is TGTGCCAGCAGCCTCGACAGGATCTCTGGAAACACCATATATTTT. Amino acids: CASSLDRISGNTIYF.

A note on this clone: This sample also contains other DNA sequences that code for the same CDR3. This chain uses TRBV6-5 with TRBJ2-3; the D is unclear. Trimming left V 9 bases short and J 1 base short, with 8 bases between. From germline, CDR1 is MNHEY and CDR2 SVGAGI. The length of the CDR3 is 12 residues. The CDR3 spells CASSRGTDTQYF. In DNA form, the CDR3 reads TGTGCCAGTTCCCGGGGCACAGATACGCAGTATTTT.

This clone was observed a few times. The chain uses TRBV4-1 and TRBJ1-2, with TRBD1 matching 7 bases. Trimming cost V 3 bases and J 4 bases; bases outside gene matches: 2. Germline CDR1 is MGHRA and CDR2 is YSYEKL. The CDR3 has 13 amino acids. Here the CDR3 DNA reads TGCGCCAGCAGCCAGACAGGGACCTATGGCTACACCTTC. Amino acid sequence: CASSQTGTYGYTF.

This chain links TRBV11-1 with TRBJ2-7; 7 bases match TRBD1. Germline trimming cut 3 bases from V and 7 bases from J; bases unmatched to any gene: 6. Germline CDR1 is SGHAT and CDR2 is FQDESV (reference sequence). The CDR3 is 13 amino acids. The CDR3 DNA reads TGTGCCAGCAGCTTCGACAGGGTTCAAGAGCAGTACTTC. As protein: CASSFDRVQEQYF.

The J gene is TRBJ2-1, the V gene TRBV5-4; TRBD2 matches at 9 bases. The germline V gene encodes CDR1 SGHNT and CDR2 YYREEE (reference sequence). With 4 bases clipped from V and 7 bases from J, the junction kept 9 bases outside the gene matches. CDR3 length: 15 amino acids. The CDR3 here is CASSPDLAGLNEQFF. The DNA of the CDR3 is TGTGCCAGCAGCCCGGACCTAGCGGGGCTTAATGAGCAGTTCTTC.

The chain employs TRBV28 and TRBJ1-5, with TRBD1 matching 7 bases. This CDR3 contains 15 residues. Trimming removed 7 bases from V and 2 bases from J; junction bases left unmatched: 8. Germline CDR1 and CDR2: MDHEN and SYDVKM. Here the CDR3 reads CASTSDRPGNQPQHF. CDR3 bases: TGTGCCAGCACCTCGGACAGGCCGGGCAATCAGCCCCAGCATTTT. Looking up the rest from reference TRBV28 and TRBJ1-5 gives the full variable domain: DVKVTQSSRYLVKRTGEKVFLECVQDMDHENMFWYRQDPGLGLRLIYFSYDVKMKEKGDIPEGYSVSREKKERFSLILESASTNQTSMYLCASTSDRPGNQPQHFGDGTRLSIL.

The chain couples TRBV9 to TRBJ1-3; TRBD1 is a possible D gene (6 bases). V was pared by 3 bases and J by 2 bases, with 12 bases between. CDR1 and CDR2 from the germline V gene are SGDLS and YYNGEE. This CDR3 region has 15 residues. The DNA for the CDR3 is TGTGCCAGCAGCGCCTTACAGGGACCTGGAAACACCATATATTTT. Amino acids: CASSALQGPGNTIYF.

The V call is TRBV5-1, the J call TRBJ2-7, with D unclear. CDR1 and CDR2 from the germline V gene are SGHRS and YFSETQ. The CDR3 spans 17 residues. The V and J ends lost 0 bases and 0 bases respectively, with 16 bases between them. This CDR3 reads CASSLGYPGQSSYEQYF. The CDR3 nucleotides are TGCGCCAGCAGCTTGGGATACCCAGGTCAAAGCTCCTACGAGCAGTACTTC.

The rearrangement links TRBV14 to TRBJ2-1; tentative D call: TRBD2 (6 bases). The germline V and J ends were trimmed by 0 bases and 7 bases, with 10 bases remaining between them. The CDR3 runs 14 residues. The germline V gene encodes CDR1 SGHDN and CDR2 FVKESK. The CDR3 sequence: CASSQDWAGNEQFF. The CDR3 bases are TGTGCCAGCAGCCAAGATTGGGCGGGGAATGAGCAGTTCTTC.

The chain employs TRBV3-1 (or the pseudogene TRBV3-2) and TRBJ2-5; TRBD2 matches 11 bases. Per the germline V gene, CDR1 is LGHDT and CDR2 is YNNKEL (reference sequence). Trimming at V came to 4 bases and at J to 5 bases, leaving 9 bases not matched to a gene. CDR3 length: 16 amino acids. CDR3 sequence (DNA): TGTGCCAGCAGCCGGGAGCTAGCGGGGGGCGGGGAGACCCAGTACTTC. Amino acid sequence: CASSRELAGGGETQYF.

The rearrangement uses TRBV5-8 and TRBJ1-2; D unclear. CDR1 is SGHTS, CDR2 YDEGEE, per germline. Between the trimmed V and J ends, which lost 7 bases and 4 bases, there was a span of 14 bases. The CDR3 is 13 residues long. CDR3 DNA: TGTGCCAGCCGGCGCCGGGTTTTCTATGGCTACACCTTC. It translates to CASRRRVFYGYTF.

The CDR3 DNA reads as TGTGCCAGCAGGGAGGACAGGGCTGGTTCACCCCTCCACTTT. It is translated as CASREDRAGSPLHF. This chain joins TRBV2 and TRBJ1-6; 8 bases align to TRBD1. The CDR3 contains 14 residues. Germline values: CDR1 SNHLY, CDR2 FYNNEI. Germline trimming cut 6 bases from V and 9 bases from J; bases unmatched to any gene: 7. Supplemented by reference TRBV2 and TRBJ1-6, the full variable domain reads EPEVTQTPSHQVTQMGQEVILRCVPISNHLYFYWYRQILGQKVEFLVSFYNNEISEKSEIFDDQFSVERPDGSNFTLKIRSTKLEDSAMYFCASREDRAGSPLHFGNGTRLTVT.

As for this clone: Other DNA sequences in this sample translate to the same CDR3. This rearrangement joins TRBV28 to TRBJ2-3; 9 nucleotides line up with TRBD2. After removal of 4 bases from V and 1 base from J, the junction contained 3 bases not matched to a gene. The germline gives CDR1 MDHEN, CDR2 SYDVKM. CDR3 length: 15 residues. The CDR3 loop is CASSSPSGGTDTQYF. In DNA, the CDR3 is TGTGCCAGCAGTTCTCCTAGCGGGGGCACAGATACGCAGTATTTT. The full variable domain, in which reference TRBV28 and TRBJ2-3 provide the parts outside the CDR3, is DVKVTQSSRYLVKRTGEKVFLECVQDMDHENMFWYRQDPGLGLRLIYFSYDVKMKEKGDIPEGYSVSREKKERFSLILESASTNQTSMYLCASSSPSGGTDTQYFGPGTRLTVL.

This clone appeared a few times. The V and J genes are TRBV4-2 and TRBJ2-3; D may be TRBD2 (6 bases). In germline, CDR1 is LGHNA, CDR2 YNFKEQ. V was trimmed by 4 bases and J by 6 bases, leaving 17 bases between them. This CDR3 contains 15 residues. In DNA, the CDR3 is TGTGCCAGCAGCCCAGAAAACGGGGGAGGCGATACGCAGTATTTT. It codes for CASSPENGGGDTQYF.

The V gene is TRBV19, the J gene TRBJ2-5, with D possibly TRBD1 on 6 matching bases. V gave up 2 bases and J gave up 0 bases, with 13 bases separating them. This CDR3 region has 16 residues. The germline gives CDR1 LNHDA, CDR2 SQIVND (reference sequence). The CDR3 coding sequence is TGTGCCAGTAGTATAATTCCAGGGGCAAACCAAGAGACCCAGTACTTC. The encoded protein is CASSIIPGANQETQYF.

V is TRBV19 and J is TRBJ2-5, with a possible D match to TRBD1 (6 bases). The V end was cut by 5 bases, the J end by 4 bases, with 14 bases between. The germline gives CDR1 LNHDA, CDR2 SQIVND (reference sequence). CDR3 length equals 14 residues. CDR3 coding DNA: TGTGCCAGTAGTCCCCAGGGACACCGAGAGACCCAGTACTTC. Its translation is CASSPQGHRETQYF.

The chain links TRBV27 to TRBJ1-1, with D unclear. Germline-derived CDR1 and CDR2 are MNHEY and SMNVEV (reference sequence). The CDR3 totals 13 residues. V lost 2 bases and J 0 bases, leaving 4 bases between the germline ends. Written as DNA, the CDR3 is TGTGCCAGCAGTTTAGGCCTGAACACTGAAGCTTTCTTT. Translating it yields CASSLGLNTEAFF.

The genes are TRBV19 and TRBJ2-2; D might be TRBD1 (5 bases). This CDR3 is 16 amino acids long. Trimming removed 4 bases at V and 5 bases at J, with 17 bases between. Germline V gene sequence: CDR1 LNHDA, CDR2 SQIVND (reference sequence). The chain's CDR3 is CASSRWEGAGTGELFF. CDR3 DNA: TGTGCCAGTAGTAGGTGGGAAGGGGCAGGAACCGGGGAGCTGTTTTTT.